This TCR beta chain was identified in a study of CD8 T cells in Susac syndrome. RNA amounts of roughly 0.45 to 1 ug underwent reverse transcription with random hexamers. MiXCR, run by TCRdb on the immunoSEQ multiplex PCR reads, gives a single entry per CDR3 protein. There are approximately 190,000 distinct CDR3 sequences in the sample; approximately 95% occur only once, and 0.09% to 0.1% lies in the top ten. Under recently defined diagnostic criteria, the patients with Susac syndrome qualified as having definite or probable disease. Germline values: CDR1 MNHNS, CDR2 SASEGT. The CDR3 consists of 16 residues. The V segment lost 6 bases and the J segment 3 bases; nucleotides outside the gene matches: 12.

The sample consisted of CD4+ T cells from PBMCs. The gene calls are TRBV6-1 and TRBJ2-7; 9 nucleotides match TRBD1. This clonotype originated in a human donor with Susac syndrome. This CDR3 is CASRLTRDRVNYEQYF. The CDR3 region has the DNA TGTGCCAGCAGACTCACCCGGGACAGGGTTAACTACGAGCAGTACTTC.